The clone carrying this T cell receptor (beta chain) was counted a few times. The CDR3 totals 14 residues. Germline V gene lookup returns CDR1 ENHRY and CDR2 SYGVKD. V lost 5 bases and J lost 2, with 10 bases in between. These data belong to a study of blood T cell repertoires in COVID-19. Study-level information: T cells, B-cell-depleted T cells, or PBMCs supplied cDNA or gDNA.

Data came from immunoSEQ multiplex PCR; TCRdb stores just in-frame clones and leaves some out. The sample holds about 130,000 clones; roughly 77% are singletons and the top ten take 5%. V usage is TRBV10-3 and J usage is TRBJ2-1; D unresolved. This clonotype was sampled from a woman aged 70-85 years with COVID-19, enrolled during active disease. Sample: peripheral blood. In DNA, the CDR3 is TGTGCCATCAGTAGACTTGAGACCTACAATGAGCAGTTCTTC. Translating gives CAISRLETYNEQFF.